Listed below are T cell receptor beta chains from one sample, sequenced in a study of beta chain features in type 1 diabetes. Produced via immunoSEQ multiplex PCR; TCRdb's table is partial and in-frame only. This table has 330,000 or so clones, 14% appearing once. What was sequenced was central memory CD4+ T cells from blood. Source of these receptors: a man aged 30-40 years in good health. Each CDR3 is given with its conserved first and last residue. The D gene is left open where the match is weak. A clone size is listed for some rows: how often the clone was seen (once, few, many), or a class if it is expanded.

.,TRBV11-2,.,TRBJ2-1,TGTGCCAGCAGCTTAGCTTCCGGAAAAAGGGGGAAGTTCTTC,CASSLASGKRGKFF
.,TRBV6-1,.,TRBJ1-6,TGTGCCAGCCGACCCACGGCTACTTCACCCCTCCACTTT,CASRPTATSPLHF
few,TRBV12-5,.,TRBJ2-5,TGTGCTAGTGGTTTAGTAGGGGCAGAGACCCAGTACTTC,CASGLVGAETQYF
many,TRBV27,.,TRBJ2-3,TGTGCCAGCAGTTTTTTGGCTGTTGGCACAGATACGCAGTATTTT,CASSFLAVGTDTQYF
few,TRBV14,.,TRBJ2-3,TGTGCCAGCAGCCAATGGTCCGGACAGAGTTCAGATACGCAGTATTTT,CASSQWSGQSSDTQYF
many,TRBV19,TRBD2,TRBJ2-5,TGTGCCAGTAGTCAAGGACAACGGGGGGTGACCCAGTACTTC,CASSQGQRGVTQYF
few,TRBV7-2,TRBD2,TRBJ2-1,TGTGCCAGCAGCTTAGAGGGGATGGGCGGGAGGGGGTCCTACAATGAGCAGTTCTTC,CASSLEGMGGRGSYNEQFF
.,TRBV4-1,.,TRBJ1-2,TGCGCCAGCAGCCAAGCCGACAGAATAAATGGCTACACCTTC,CASSQADRINGYTF
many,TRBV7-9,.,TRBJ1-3,TGTGCCAGCAACCCCGTGACAGCTGGAAACACCATATATTTT,CASNPVTAGNTIYF
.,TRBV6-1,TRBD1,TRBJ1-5,TGTGCCAGCAGCGAGGGGACAGCTCTAAGGGCCCAGCATTTT,CASSEGTALRAQHF
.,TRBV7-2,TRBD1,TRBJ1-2,TGTGCCAGCAGCTTAGGGGACAGGGGAGGATATGGCTACACCTTC,CASSLGDRGGYGYTF
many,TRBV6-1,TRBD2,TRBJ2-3,TGTGCCAGCAGTGACTACGGGAGGGGTGATACGCAGTATTTT,CASSDYGRGDTQYF
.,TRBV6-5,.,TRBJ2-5,TGTGCCAGCAGCCCCCGGTTTTCAGGGAGAGAGACCCAGTACTTC,CASSPRFSGRETQYF
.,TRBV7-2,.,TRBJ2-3,TGTGCCAGCAGCCTTGGAAATCGGGATACGCAGTATTTT,CASSLGNRDTQYF
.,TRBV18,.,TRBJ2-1,TGTGCCAGCTCACCGACGACATACAATGAGCAGTTCTTC,CASSPTTYNEQFF
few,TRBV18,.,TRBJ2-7,TGTGCCAGCTCACCTTCGGGCGGCTACGAGCAGTACTTC,CASSPSGGYEQYF
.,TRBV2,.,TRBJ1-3,TGTGCCAGCAACCACGGGCTCTCTGGAAACACCATATATTTT,CASNHGLSGNTIYF
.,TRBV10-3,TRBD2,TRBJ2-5,TGTGCCATCAGTGAGGGAGGGACTAGCGGACAAGAGACCCAGTACTTC,CAISEGGTSGQETQYF
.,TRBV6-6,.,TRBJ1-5,TGTGCCAGCATTACGGGTTCCGGCAATCAGCCCCAGCATTTT,CASITGSGNQPQHF
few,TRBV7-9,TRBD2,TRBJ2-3,TGTGCCAGCAGCTTAGGCGCGGGAGGGATAGATACGCAGTATTTT,CASSLGAGGIDTQYF
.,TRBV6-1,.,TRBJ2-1,TGTGCCAGCAGTGAGAGCATTTACAATGAGCAGTTCTTC,CASSESIYNEQFF
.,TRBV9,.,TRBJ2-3,TGTGCCAGCAGCGTAAAAGGAAACGAGGGTACGCAGTATTTT,CASSVKGNEGTQYF
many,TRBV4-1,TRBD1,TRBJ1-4,TGCGCCAGCAGCCAAAGACCCGCGACAGGGGCGTACGAAAAACTGTTTTTT,CASSQRPATGAYEKLFF
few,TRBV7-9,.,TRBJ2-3,TGTGCCAGCAGCTCGCTCCAGGGCCATACGCAGTATTTT,CASSSLQGHTQYF
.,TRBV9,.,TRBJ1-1,TGTGCCAGCAGCGTAGACAGGGCGCGGACTGAAGCTTTCTTT,CASSVDRARTEAFF
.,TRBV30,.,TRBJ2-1,TGTGCCTGGAGTGTATGGGGGCAGGGCTCCTACAATGAGCAGTTCTTC,CAWSVWGQGSYNEQFF
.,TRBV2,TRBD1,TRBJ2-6,TGTGCCAGCAGTAAAGCAGGGGGCGACTCTGGGGCCAACGTCCTGACTTTC,CASSKAGGDSGANVLTF
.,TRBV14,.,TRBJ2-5,TGTGCCAGCAGCCAATTTCCCGCGACCCAGTACTTC,CASSQFPATQYF
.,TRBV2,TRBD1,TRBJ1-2,TGTGCCAGCGCGTCCTCCAGGGGGCGCCCCTCCAACTATGGCTACACCTTC,CASASSRGRPSNYGYTF